The entry below gives a single T cell receptor beta chain sequence along with its context. No cognate antigen has been identified for it. Nothing much larger sits one base from this clone, and base qualities are not available. The data stem from a study of cytomegalovirus exposure and HLA in healthy donors (dated by TCRdb to about 2017). The study in broad terms: A later analysis indicated that the 120 validation repertoires were generated on the platform also employed for the approximately 670 repertoires of the first cohort. The study aimed to test whether cataloging public T cell receptors could reveal signatures of past pathogen exposure. The study combined high-throughput TCR immunosequencing, statistical association of individual TCRs with disease status, and machine learning to predict cytomegalovirus infection status. Besides the first cohort of approximately 710 subjects, a separate validation cohort made up of 120 or so different subjects was used.

Broad study findings and their caveats: A later analysis had no HLA typing for the validation cohort, so co-occurrence there was scored across all 130 or so repertoires. It was suggested by the authors that the approach could potentially be generalized to other disease states and immunological phenotypes. In vitro tests confirmed that a few of the cytomegalovirus-associated TCR beta chains recognize cytomegalovirus antigens. Subsequent analysis determined that TCRs grouped into clusters in the first cohort also showed a tendency toward co-occurrence across the 120 validation repertoires, and approximately 94% of cluster scores exceeded 0. In both the original and validation cohorts, the classifier was reported to diagnose cytomegalovirus status with high specificity and sensitivity. A total of fewer than 200 TCR beta chains were listed by the study as associated with cytomegalovirus. Most TCR sequences were seen in very few donors, while some public TCRs were found in many individuals.

The library was made by the immunoSEQ multiplex PCR assay. The authors' analysis ran thus. A statistical classification framework was built for diagnosing cytomegalovirus status from the catalog of TCR beta chain sequences. Drawn from immuneACCESS, this table holds only the in-frame rearrangements with V and J called that TCRdb kept. Clones are partly lost; checked studies trace under half to an unresolved V gene and leave the rest unexplained. Clonal size and the V and J genes are those of that table, whereas D and trimming came from the DNA. Recorded for this sample are fewer than 250,000 clones; approximately 80% of them occurred a single time. Roughly an eighth of the sample rests with the top ten. The donors were included in the validation cohort of some 110 subjects, a group kept apart from the roughly 670-subject first cohort. The specimen was PBMCs. This clonotype originated in a woman aged 25-40 years in good health and CMV-seropositive.

The CDR3 reads as follows: CASSLNEGRSGTEAFF. The nucleotide sequence is TGTGCCAGCAGCTTAAACGAAGGGCGTAGTGGCACTGAAGCTTTCTTT. Here the chain combines TRBV7-8 and TRBJ1-1; confidence is insufficient to name the D gene. The CDR3 runs 16 amino acids, cysteine and phenylalanine included. The sequence is cut down to CDR3 DNA, 48 bases in frame from base 1. Cut back by 2 bases and 4 bases, the V and J ends lie 17 bases apart. CDR1 and CDR2, per the germline V gene, are SGHVS and FQNEAQ.